These 10 T cell receptor beta chains originate from one sample sequenced in a study of blood T cell repertoires in COVID-19. TCRdb's copy holds only in-frame clones and misses some; the assay was immunoSEQ multiplex PCR. The sample shows 73,000 or so clones, around 88% of them seen only once. The sample comprised peripheral blood. The receptors shown here come from a middle-aged man with active COVID-19.

This chain links TRBV18 with TRBJ1-1; D gene ambiguous. CDR1 and CDR2 from the germline V gene are KGHSH and LQKENI. The CDR3 is 12 amino acids. Trimming left V 4 bases short and J 7 bases short, with 10 bases between. This CDR3 is CASSLGRVEAFF. The DNA for the CDR3 is TGTGCCAGCTCACTCGGGCGGGTTGAAGCTTTCTTT.

The chain recombines TRBV6-4 with TRBJ1-4, with D perhaps TRBD1 (5 bases). Germline CDR1 and CDR2: MRHNA and SNTAGT. Trimming left V 7 bases short and J 8 bases short, with 17 bases between. The CDR3 is 14 amino acids. The chain's CDR3 is CASNGAGTREKLFF. The DNA for the CDR3 is TGTGCCAGCAACGGGGCGGGGACTAGAGAAAAACTGTTTTTT.

The chain joins TRBV20-1 to TRBJ2-7; D gene ambiguous. From germline, CDR1 is DFQATT and CDR2 SNEGSKA (reference sequence). The CDR3 sequence is 11 residues long. V was shortened by 3 bases and J by 4 bases, with 7 bases between the two germline ends. DNA of the CDR3: TGCAGTGCTAGCGGGTCTTACGAGCAGTACTTC. This encodes CSASGSYEQYF.

V usage is TRBV7-3 and J usage is TRBJ1-1; D is uncertain. The ends were cut back, 1 base at V and 1 base at J, with 4 bases in the middle. This CDR3 is 13 amino acids long. Germline CDR1 SGHTA, CDR2 FQGTGA. For the CDR3, the DNA is TGTGCCAGCAGCTTAAAGCAGAACACTGAAGCTTTCTTT. Protein product: CASSLKQNTEAFF.

This chain joins TRBV2 and TRBJ2-5; 12 positions match TRBD2. The germline V gene encodes CDR1 SNHLY and CDR2 FYNNEI. V gave up 6 bases and J gave up 4 bases; unmatched junction bases: 6. The CDR3 spans 15 residues. CDR3 amino acids: CASSSSGGGGETQYF. In DNA, the CDR3 is TGTGCCAGCAGCTCTAGCGGGGGGGGTGGAGAGACCCAGTACTTC.

The V gene is TRBV7-9, the J gene TRBJ2-7, with D maybe TRBD2 (6 bases). Deletions cut 8 bases from V and 5 bases from J, with 22 bases between. The CDR3 runs to 15 residues. Germline CDR1 is SEHNR and CDR2 is FQNEAQ (reference sequence). The CDR3 coding sequence is TGTGCCAGCGCCCGGGGCGGCGGGGAATGGGACGAGCAGTACTTC. This gives the protein CASARGGGEWDEQYF.

The CDR3 spells CASRSWTGKETQYF. CDR3 nucleotide sequence: TGTGCCAGCAGGTCTTGGACAGGGAAAGAGACCCAGTACTTC. This chain joins TRBV28 and TRBJ2-5, with 8 nucleotides matching TRBD1. This CDR3 is built from 14 residues. Germline-derived CDR1 and CDR2 are MDHEN and SYDVKM. The junction had 6 bases not matched to a gene; V was cut back by 6 bases and J by 3 bases. The full variable domain, completed using reference TRBV28 and TRBJ2-5, is DVKVTQSSRYLVKRTGEKVFLECVQDMDHENMFWYRQDPGLGLRLIYFSYDVKMKEKGDIPEGYSVSREKKERFSLILESASTNQTSMYLCASRSWTGKETQYFGPGTRLLVL.

This rearrangement joins TRBV28 to TRBJ1-2, with 11 bases identical to TRBD1. With V trimmed by 8 bases and J by 8 bases, 7 bases remained unmatched. The germline gives CDR1 MDHEN, CDR2 SYDVKM. This CDR3 is built from 13 residues. The DNA for the CDR3 is TGTGCCAGCGGCGGACAGGGGGCTGGAGGCTACACCTTC. Its translation is CASGGQGAGGYTF.

The V and J genes are TRBV10-3 and TRBJ1-2; D is perhaps TRBD1 (6 bases). Looked up from germline, CDR1 is ENHRY and CDR2 is SYGVKD. V dropped 10 bases and J dropped 1 base, with 13 bases sitting between them. The CDR3 has 13 amino acids. CDR3 nucleotide sequence: TGTGCCACCGGGGGGGGCCTTAACTATGGCTACACCTTC. Its translation is CATGGGLNYGYTF.

The rearrangement joins TRBV12-3 or TRBV12-4 to TRBJ1-2; possible D gene TRBD1, 6 bases. V was pared by 6 bases and J by 6 bases, with 11 bases between. The CDR3 is 12 residues long. The CDR3 nucleotides read TGTGCCAGCAGCCAAACAGGGAATGGCTACACCTTC. It translates to CASSQTGNGYTF.